These T cell receptor beta chains were read from a single sample in a study of blood T cell repertoires in COVID-19. Measured with immunoSEQ multiplex PCR; TCRdb has only the in-frame clones, and not every one. The table shows fewer than 300,000 clones, with around 84% occurring only once. Input material: peripheral blood. All receptors come from a human donor with COVID-19, enrolled during active disease. The donor label of this sample is uncertain. Both conserved end residues are part of each CDR3. A D gene is named only where the DNA matches it firmly. Clone size is given for some rows only: seen once, a few or many times, or a class if the clone is expanded.

abundance,v_gene,j_gene,d_gene,CDR3nt,CDR3aa
-,TRBV6-5,TRBJ1-1,-,TGTGCCAGCAGTTACTCGGGGGCGAACACTGAAGCTTTCTTT,CASSYSGANTEAFF
-,TRBV9,TRBJ2-1,-,TGTGCCAGCAACCAAGGGGGTAAGGGCGATGAGCAGTTCTTC,CASNQGGKGDEQFF
-,TRBV30,TRBJ1-2,-,TGTGCCTGGAGTAGGGGTACTAACTATGGCTACACCTTC,CAWSRGTNYGYTF
-,TRBV3-1/TRBV3-2,TRBJ2-7,TRBD2,TGTGCCAGCAGCCAACCGACTAGCGGGACCTACGAGCAGTACTTC,CASSQPTSGTYEQYF
-,TRBV27,TRBJ2-3,TRBD2,TGTGCCAGCAGTTTACCCAGCGGGAGCTCAACAGATACGCAGTATTTT,CASSLPSGSSTDTQYF
few,TRBV3-1/TRBV3-2,TRBJ2-5,-,TGTGCCAGCAGCCAAGAGTGGGGGCGGTCCCAGTACTTC,CASSQEWGRSQYF
-,TRBV11-2,TRBJ2-5,TRBD1,TGTGCCAGCGGGATCAGGGGGCGCCAAGAGACCCAGTACTTC,CASGIRGRQETQYF
-,TRBV29-1,TRBJ2-1,TRBD2,TGCAGCGTTGAAGGGGTAGCGGGAGTGGGGGAGCAGTTCTTC,CSVEGVAGVGEQFF
-,TRBV28,TRBJ2-1,TRBD2,TGTGCCAGCAGTTTCCGTAGCGGGGCTCGACCGGGACTTTTATACAATGAGCAGTTCTTC,CASSFRSGARPGLLYNEQFF
-,TRBV28,TRBJ2-3,TRBD2,TGTGCCAGCAGTTTAGGCGGGAGGGCAGATACGCAGTATTTT,CASSLGGRADTQYF
-,TRBV11-2,TRBJ2-3,TRBD2,TGTGCCAGCAGCCGTCGGGTGGGACTAGCCAGCGATACGCAGTATTTT,CASSRRVGLASDTQYF
-,TRBV5-4,TRBJ1-3,TRBD1,TGTGCCAGCAGCTTGGGACAGGGGGCGGGGTACACCATATATTTT,CASSLGQGAGYTIYF
few,TRBV29-1,TRBJ2-2,TRBD1,TGCAGCGTTTATTACGGGACAGGGGGCTCCGGGGAGCTGTTTTTT,CSVYYGTGGSGELFF
-,TRBV18,TRBJ2-1,-,TGTGCCAGCTCACCACCAGTAGCGAGCAATGAGCAGTTCTTC,CASSPPVASNEQFF
-,TRBV3-1/TRBV3-2,TRBJ2-7,-,TGTGCCAGCAGCCTGGGACAACCCTACGAGCAGTACTTC,CASSLGQPYEQYF
-,TRBV5-1,TRBJ2-1,TRBD2,TGCGCCAGCGCAACTAGCGGTAGCTCCTACAATGAGCAGTTCTTC,CASATSGSSYNEQFF
-,TRBV19,TRBJ1-1,TRBD1,TGTGCCAGTAGTACTGGGGGGACAGGGGACATGAACACTGAAGCTTTCTTT,CASSTGGTGDMNTEAFF
-,TRBV5-4,TRBJ2-1,-,TGTGCCAGCAGCCCAATGGCCATCAGGGGATACAATGAGCAGTTCTTC,CASSPMAIRGYNEQFF
-,TRBV3-1/TRBV3-2,TRBJ2-7,-,TGTGCCAGCAGCCTCCTCCCGGGGGACAGCTACGAGCAGTACTTC,CASSLLPGDSYEQYF
once,TRBV7-3,TRBJ1-1,-,TGTGCCAGCAGCGCGGGGAAAGGCACTGAAGCTTTCTTT,CASSAGKGTEAFF
-,TRBV30,TRBJ1-2,-,TGTGCCTGGAGTGTAGTGTCGGTTAACTATGGCTACACCTTC,CAWSVVSVNYGYTF
-,TRBV4-3,TRBJ1-1,TRBD1,TGCGCCAGCAGCCAACGCCCAGGGGGAAATCCGAACACTGAAGCTTTCTTT,CASSQRPGGNPNTEAFF
-,TRBV5-1,TRBJ2-1,TRBD1,TGCGCCAGCAGCCCGGCGGGGACAGGGTTCCCCAATGAGCAGTTCTTC,CASSPAGTGFPNEQFF
-,TRBV27,TRBJ1-5,TRBD1,TGTGCCAGCAGAAAAACAGGGGGAAGCAATCAGCCCCAGCATTTT,CASRKTGGSNQPQHF
-,TRBV28,TRBJ2-1,TRBD2,TGTGCCAGCAGCTCACCGGGACTAGTTTTCTTCAATGAGCAGTTCTTC,CASSSPGLVFFNEQFF
few,TRBV7-9,TRBJ1-3,-,TGTGCCAGCAGCTTAGGCGGAACTGGAAACACCATATATTTT,CASSLGGTGNTIYF
-,TRBV9,TRBJ1-1,-,TGTGCCAGCAGCGTTAGTCTAACGAACACTGAAGCTTTCTTT,CASSVSLTNTEAFF
-,TRBV11-3,TRBJ2-3,TRBD1,TGTGCCAGCAGCCTCCGAGCCGGACAGGACAATACGCAGTATTTT,CASSLRAGQDNTQYF
-,TRBV12-3/TRBV12-4,TRBJ2-7,-,TGTGCCAGCAGCCTTCGAGGGGAGCAGTACTTC,CASSLRGEQYF
-,TRBV7-2,TRBJ1-3,TRBD1,TGTGCCAGCAGCTCAAGGACAGGGGGCTCTGGAAACACCATATATTTT,CASSSRTGGSGNTIYF
-,TRBV19,TRBJ1-2,TRBD1,TGTGCCAGTAGCCGCAGACAGGGAACTAACTATGGCTACACCTTC,CASSRRQGTNYGYTF
-,TRBV7-7,TRBJ2-5,-,TGTGCTAGCAGCTTAATGGGAGTGCAAGAGACCCAGTACTTC,CASSLMGVQETQYF
few,TRBV11-2,TRBJ1-6,TRBD1,TGTGCCAGCAGCCGTGGACAGGCTAATTCACCCCTCCACTTT,CASSRGQANSPLHF
-,TRBV5-1,TRBJ2-3,TRBD2,TGCGCCAGCAGCCCCGGACTAGCGGGAGTAGCAGATACGCAGTATTTT,CASSPGLAGVADTQYF
-,TRBV7-8,TRBJ1-1,-,TGTGCCAGCAGCCACTCTTGGGGGGTAAACACTGAAGCTTTCTTT,CASSHSWGVNTEAFF
-,TRBV7-2,TRBJ2-2,-,TGTGCCAGCAGCTTATACAGAAACACCGGGGAGCTGTTTTTT,CASSLYRNTGELFF
-,TRBV9,TRBJ2-6,-,TGTGCCAGCAGCGGGGGCGCTGGGGCCAACGTCCTGACTTTC,CASSGGAGANVLTF
-,TRBV7-2,TRBJ2-7,TRBD2,TGTGCCAGCAGCTTAGCAGCGGGAGGGACCTACGAGCAGTACTTC,CASSLAAGGTYEQYF
-,TRBV7-2,TRBJ2-3,TRBD1,TGTGCCAGCAGCTCGACCGTCGAGACAGGGTGGGCGCAGTATTTT,CASSSTVETGWAQYF
-,TRBV28,TRBJ1-5,-,TGTGCCAGCAGCTTGGGGACACGAGGCGATCAGCCCCAGCATTTT,CASSLGTRGDQPQHF
-,TRBV14,TRBJ2-1,TRBD2,TGTGCCAGCAGCCATCAACCGGGACTAGCGGGACGGGTCTCCTACAATGAGCAGTTCTTC,CASSHQPGLAGRVSYNEQFF
-,TRBV29-1,TRBJ1-5,TRBD1,TGCAGCGTTACCGAAACAGGGGATGAGCCCCAGCATTTT,CSVTETGDEPQHF
few,TRBV19,TRBJ1-1,TRBD1,TGTGCCAGTAGTATAGGACAGGGTAGGGTACTCACTGAAGCTTTCTTT,CASSIGQGRVLTEAFF
-,TRBV6-5,TRBJ1-2,TRBD1,TGTGCCAGCACCGGGACAGGGGATGGCTACACCTTC,CASTGTGDGYTF
few,TRBV6-5,TRBJ2-7,TRBD2,TGTGCCAGTACCGCTGGGACTAGCACCCACGAGCAGTACTTC,CASTAGTSTHEQYF
-,TRBV11-3,TRBJ2-1,-,TGTGCCAGCAGCTTAACGGGGGATGAGCAGTTCTTC,CASSLTGDEQFF
-,TRBV5-5,TRBJ1-2,-,TGTGCCAGCAGCTTGAGGGACATTAATGGCTACACCTTC,CASSLRDINGYTF
-,TRBV7-9,TRBJ1-3,TRBD1,TGTGCCAGCAGCTATACTCGGGACAGCTTTCTTTATTCCGGAAACACCATATATTTT,CASSYTRDSFLYSGNTIYF
-,TRBV30,TRBJ1-3,-,TGTGCCTGGAGCCCCGGGGGGGGAAACACCATATATTTT,CAWSPGGGNTIYF
-,TRBV2,TRBJ1-2,TRBD1,TGTGCCAGCAGGCCCGGACAGGGTGAATTCTATGGCTACACCTTC,CASRPGQGEFYGYTF
-,TRBV5-6,TRBJ1-6,-,TGTGCCAGCAGCCCGGATCTGGGGCTGGCCTGGGGAAATAATTCACCCCTCCACTTT,CASSPDLGLAWGNNSPLHF